This TCR beta chain was profiled in a study of blood T cell repertoires in COVID-19. For the study at large: From the United States, Italy and Spain came samples of acute and convalescent COVID-19. In each case, the material was cDNA or gDNA derived from T cells, B-cell-depleted T cells, or PBMCs.

Original processing notes: How many nucleated cells were present was estimated from reference gene primer amplification. Assay: immunoSEQ multiplex PCR; the TCRdb copy retains only in-frame clones and omits some. That table furnishes V, J and clone size, whereas the DNA furnished D and trimming. The sample contains 270,000 or so clones, 75% to 90% of which appear only once. Specimen: peripheral blood. This TCR was sampled from a woman aged 40-49 years who had recovered from COVID-19.

This chain's CDR3 is CASSDTGGRSPLHF. CDR3 coding DNA: TGTGCCAGCAGTGATACAGGGGGTAGGTCACCCCTCCACTTT. The V and J genes are TRBV2 and TRBJ1-6; TRBD1 aligns across 8 bases. This CDR3 region has 14 residues. CDR1 is SNHLY and CDR2 is FYNNEI in the germline V gene. V shed 3 bases, J shed 10 bases, and the junction held 5 bases outside the gene matches.